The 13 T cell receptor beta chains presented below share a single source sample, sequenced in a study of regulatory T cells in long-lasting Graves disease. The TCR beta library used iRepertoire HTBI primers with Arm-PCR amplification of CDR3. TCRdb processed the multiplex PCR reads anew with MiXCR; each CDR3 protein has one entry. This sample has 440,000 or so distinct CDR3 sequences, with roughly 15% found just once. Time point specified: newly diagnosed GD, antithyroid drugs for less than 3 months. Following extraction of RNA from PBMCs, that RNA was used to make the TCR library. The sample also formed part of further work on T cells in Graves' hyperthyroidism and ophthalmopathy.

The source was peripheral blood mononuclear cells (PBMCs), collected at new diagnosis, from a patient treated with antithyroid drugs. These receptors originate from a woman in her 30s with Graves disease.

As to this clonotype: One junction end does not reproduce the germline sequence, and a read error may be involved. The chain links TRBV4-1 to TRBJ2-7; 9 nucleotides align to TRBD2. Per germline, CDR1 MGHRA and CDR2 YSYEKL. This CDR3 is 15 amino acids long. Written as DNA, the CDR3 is TGCGCCAGCAGCCAAGGGGCGGGAGGGTCTGGCGAGCGGTACTTC. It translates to CASSQGAGGSGERYF.

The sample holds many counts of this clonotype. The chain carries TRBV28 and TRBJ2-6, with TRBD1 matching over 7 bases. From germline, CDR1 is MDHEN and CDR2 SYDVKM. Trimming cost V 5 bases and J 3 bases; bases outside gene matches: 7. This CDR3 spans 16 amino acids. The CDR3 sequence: CASSRFNRGGANVLTF. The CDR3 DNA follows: TGTGCCAGCAGTCGGTTTAACAGGGGTGGGGCCAACGTCCTGACTTTC.

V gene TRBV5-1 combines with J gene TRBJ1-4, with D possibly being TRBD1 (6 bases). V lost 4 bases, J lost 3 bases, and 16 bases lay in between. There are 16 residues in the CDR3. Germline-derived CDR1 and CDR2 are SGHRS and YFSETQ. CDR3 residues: CASSPLPTGSNEKLFF. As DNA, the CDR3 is TGCGCCAGCAGCCCACTCCCGACAGGATCTAATGAAAAACTGTTTTTT.

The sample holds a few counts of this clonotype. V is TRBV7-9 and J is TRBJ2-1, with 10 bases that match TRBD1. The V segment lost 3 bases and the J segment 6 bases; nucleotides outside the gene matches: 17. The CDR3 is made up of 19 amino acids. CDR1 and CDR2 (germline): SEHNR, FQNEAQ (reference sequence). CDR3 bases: TGTGCCAGCAGCTTTAGAGGACAGGGGGAAATTGGTGCCCGCAATGAGCAGTTCTTC. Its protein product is CASSFRGQGEIGARNEQFF.

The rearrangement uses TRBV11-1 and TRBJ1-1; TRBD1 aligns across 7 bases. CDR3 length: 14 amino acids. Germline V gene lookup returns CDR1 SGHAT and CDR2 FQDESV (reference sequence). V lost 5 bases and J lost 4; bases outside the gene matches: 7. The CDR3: CASSLDRSSTEAFF. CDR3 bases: TGTGCCAGCAGCCTGGACAGGTCCAGCACTGAAGCTTTCTTT.

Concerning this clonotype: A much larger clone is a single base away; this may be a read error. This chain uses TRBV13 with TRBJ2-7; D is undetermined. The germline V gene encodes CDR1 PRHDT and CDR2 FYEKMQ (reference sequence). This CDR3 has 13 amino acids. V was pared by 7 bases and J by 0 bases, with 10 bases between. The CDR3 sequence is CASNPPISYEQYF. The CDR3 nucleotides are TGTGCCAGCAACCCCCCGATCTCCTACGAGCAGTACTTC.

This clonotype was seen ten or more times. The CDR3 protein is CASSLKRETQQYF. CDR3 sequence (DNA): TGTGCCAGCAGCTTAAAGCGGGAGACGCAGCAGTACTTC. The rearrangement joins TRBV7-3 to TRBJ2-7, with 8 bases that match TRBD2. The trim removed 1 base at V and 8 bases at J, leaving 4 bases unmatched. Germline V gene data show CDR1 as SGHTA and CDR2 as FQGTGA. CDR3 length: 13 amino acids.

CDR3 amino acids: CASSLTGGFGNTIYF. In DNA, the CDR3 is TGTGCCAGCAGCCTCACAGGGGGCTTTGGAAACACCATATATTTT. The genes are TRBV7-2 and TRBJ1-3; the match to TRBD1 covers 9 bases. The length of the CDR3 is 15 residues. V dropped 5 bases and J dropped 3; count of bases not matched to a gene: 5. Germline-derived CDR1 and CDR2 are SGHTA and FQGNSA. Combining the CDR3 with reference TRBV7-2 and TRBJ1-3 gives the whole variable domain GAGVSQSPSNKVTEKGKDVELRCDPISGHTALYWYRQSLGQGLEFLIYFQGNSAPDKSGLPSDRFSAERTGGSVSTLTIQRTQQEDSAVYLCASSLTGGFGNTIYFGEGSWLTVV.

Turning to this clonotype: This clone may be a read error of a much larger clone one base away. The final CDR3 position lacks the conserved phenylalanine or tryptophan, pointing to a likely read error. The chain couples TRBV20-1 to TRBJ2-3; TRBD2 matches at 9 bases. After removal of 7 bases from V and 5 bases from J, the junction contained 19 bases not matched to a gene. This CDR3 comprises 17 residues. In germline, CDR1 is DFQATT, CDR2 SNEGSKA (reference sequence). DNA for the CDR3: TGCAGTGTTGCTTCCCTTCTTGGCGGGAGGGTCATAGATACGCAGTATTCT. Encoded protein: CSVASLLGGRVIDTQYS.

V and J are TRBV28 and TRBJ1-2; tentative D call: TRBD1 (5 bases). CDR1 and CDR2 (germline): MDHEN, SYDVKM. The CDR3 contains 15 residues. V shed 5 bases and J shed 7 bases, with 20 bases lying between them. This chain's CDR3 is CASSRGQGYGTGYTF. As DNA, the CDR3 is TGTGCCAGCAGTAGAGGTCAGGGATACGGAACTGGCTACACCTTC.

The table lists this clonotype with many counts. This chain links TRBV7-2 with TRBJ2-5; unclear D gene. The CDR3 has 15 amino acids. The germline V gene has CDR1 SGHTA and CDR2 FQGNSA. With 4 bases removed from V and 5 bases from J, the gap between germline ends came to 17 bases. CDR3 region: CASSSTAITAETQYF. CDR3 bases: TGTGCCAGCAGCTCGACGGCCATTACGGCGGAGACCCAGTACTTC.

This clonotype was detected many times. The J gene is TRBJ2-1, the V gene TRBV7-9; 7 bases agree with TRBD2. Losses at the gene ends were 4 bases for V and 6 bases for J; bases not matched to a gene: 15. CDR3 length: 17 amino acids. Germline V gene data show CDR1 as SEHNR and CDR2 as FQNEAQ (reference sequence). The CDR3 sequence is CASSSPPLGGSPNEQFF. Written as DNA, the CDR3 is TGTGCCAGCAGCTCGCCGCCCCTGGGCGGGAGTCCCAATGAGCAGTTCTTC.

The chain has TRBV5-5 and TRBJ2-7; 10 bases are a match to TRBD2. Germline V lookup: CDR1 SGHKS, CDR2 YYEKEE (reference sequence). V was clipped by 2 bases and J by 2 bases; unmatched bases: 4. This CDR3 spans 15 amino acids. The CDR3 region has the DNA TGTGCCAGCAGCTTACCACTAGCGGGAACCTACGAGCAGTACTTC. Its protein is CASSLPLAGTYEQYF.